This TCR beta chain was sequenced during a study of control samples from healthy donors and cancer patients. The protocol was immunoSEQ multiplex PCR, while the TCRdb copy is restricted to in-frame clones and leaves out a portion. There are roughly 370,000 clones in the sample; approximately 92% occur only once, and more than 6% lies in the top ten. The CDR3 is 15 residues long. J was trimmed by 1 base and V by 2 bases; bases with no gene match: 4. CDR1 is MNHNY and CDR2 is SVGAGI in the germline V gene (reference sequence). This sequence was found in a man aged 35 to 55 with head and neck cancer. Input material: PBMCs. The gene calls are TRBV6-6 and TRBJ1-1; TRBD1 aligns across 7 bases. The CDR3 sequence: CASSYPGTENTEAFF. DNA of the CDR3: TGTGCCAGCAGTTACCCTGGGACAGAGAACACTGAAGCTTTCTTT.